This T cell receptor (beta chain) appears in the sequencing data of a study of T cells in localized non-small cell lung cancer. Here immunoSEQ multiplex PCR was the method, and the copy in TCRdb shows in-frame clones only, minus some. Among around 23,000 clones listed, roughly nine tenths were seen once. Study-wide findings and caveats: Those with higher blood T cell density had longer overall survival. Appearance in adjacent lung was seen for a median around 58 of the top 100 tumor clones. Uninvolved adjacent lung had the highest recorded T cell clonality, with tumor below it. As only one tumor region underwent sequencing, heterogeneity remains possible.

To note about this clone: Its specificity is unknown.

The sequence was collected from a woman aged 35-75 years with stage I lung adenocarcinoma. The material sequenced was peripheral blood, taken before any cancer treatment.

The CDR3 spells CASKADTQYF. The CDR3 nucleotides are TGTGCCAGCAAGGCGGATACGCAGTATTTT. The chain has TRBV6-6 and TRBJ2-3, with D hard to call. V was pared by 7 bases and J by 6 bases, with 5 bases between. The CDR3 runs 10 residues. Germline V gene data show CDR1 as MNHNY and CDR2 as SVGAGI (reference sequence).